This T cell receptor beta chain was retrieved from a study of post-analysis software for immune sequencing data (dated by TCRdb to about 2015). Some background on the complete study: The recorded disease courses included relapsing-remitting, secondary progressive and progressive-relapsing multiple sclerosis, and some patients had no subtype annotation. A subset of samples was prepared in parallel using single-end sample barcoding, then pooled and co-amplified after Illumina adapter ligation. The patient repertoires were compared against more than 10 previously published healthy control repertoires obtained from donors aged about 6 to 26 years. Broad study findings and their caveats: Normalized Chao1 diversity was significantly lower in multiple sclerosis patients than controls, suggesting substantial peripheral T-cell clonal expansion. The control group was slightly older than the multiple sclerosis patient group. Patients showed significantly higher frequencies than controls for about 5 TRBV segments, among them TRBV5-6, TRBV5-1 and TRBV20-1. Direct clustering with F measure revealed strong co-clustering of samples prepared in the same batch, which led to a batch-effect correction.

This clonotype came up a few times. Its cognate antigen has yet to be identified. No base qualities exist here, and no much larger clone lies one base off it. As encoded in the germline V gene (reference sequence), CDR1 is SEHNR while CDR2 is FQNEAQ. The V end loses 0 bases and the J end loses 5 bases, and a stretch of 8 bases separates them. From the cysteine up to the phenylalanine, the CDR3 has a length of 13 residues. Of all the DNA, just the CDR3 is kept, 39 bases in frame from base 1. TCR beta repertoires were profiled from peripheral blood of under 15 young patients with multiple sclerosis to demonstrate the VDJtools post-analysis software. The multiple sclerosis patients were children and adolescents ranging in age from 6 to 15 years. Libraries came from PCR. TCRdb records Illumina HiSeq 2500 as the sequencer. To reduce PCR and sequencing biases, unique molecular identifiers were incorporated into the TCR beta cDNA libraries. Every 1 to 10 million input T cells yielded about 500,000 cDNA molecules, meaning each molecule approximated one T cell. The patient libraries were prepared and sequenced using the same protocol as the earlier healthy control dataset. Samples belonging to the same batch were prepared together, multiplexed and sequenced on a shared HiSeq lane. On the authors' methods: Raw barcoded reads were processed with MIGEC, and single-read molecular identifier groups were discarded before consensus assembly and CDR3 extraction. Clonotype tables were post-analysed with VDJtools, and diversity was normalized by down-sampling all datasets to the smallest sample size. To correct batch-related cross-sample contamination, repertoire overlap clustering matched CDR3 amino acid sequences but not nucleotide sequences. The raw public data were reprocessed by TCRdb itself: fastp quality trimming at Q25, MiXCR clonotype calling, in-frame beta chains only. Each CDR3 protein gets just one entry, which takes the most common genes and DNA from the rows behind it. Clone size and V and J calls follow TCRdb, not the original study. The sample table lists some 450,000 distinct CDR3 sequences, roughly 45% of them with a count of one. The ten largest clonotypes hold about an eighth of the sample.

This receptor was identified in a girl between 10 and 17 years old with multiple sclerosis. The sequenced sample was blood. Rearrangement joined TRBV7-9 to TRBJ2-7; the D gene is not confidently resolved. In nucleotides, the sequence is TGTGCCAGCAGCTTAGCAGGGCAGGACGAGCAGTACTTC. This yields the protein CASSLAGQDEQYF.